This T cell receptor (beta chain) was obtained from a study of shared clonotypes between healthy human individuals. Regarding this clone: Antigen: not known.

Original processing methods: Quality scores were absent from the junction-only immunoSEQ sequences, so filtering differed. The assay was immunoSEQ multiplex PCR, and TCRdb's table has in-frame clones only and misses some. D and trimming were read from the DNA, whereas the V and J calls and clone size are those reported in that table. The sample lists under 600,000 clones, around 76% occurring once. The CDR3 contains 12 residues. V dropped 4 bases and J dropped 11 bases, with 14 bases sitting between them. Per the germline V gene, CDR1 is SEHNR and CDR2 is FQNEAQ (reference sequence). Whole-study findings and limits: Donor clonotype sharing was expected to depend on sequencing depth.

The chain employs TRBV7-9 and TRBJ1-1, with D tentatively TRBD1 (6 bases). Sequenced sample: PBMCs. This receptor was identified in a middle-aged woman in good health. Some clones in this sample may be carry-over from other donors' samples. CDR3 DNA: TGTGCCAGCAGCTCACAGGGTACTGGGGCTTTCTTT. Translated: CASSSQGTGAFF.